This T cell receptor beta chain was recorded in a study of cytomegalovirus exposure and HLA in healthy donors. The study's findings and limits: Diagnosis of cytomegalovirus status made by the classifier reportedly showed high specificity and sensitivity. Investigators reported about 160 TCR beta chains as tied to cytomegalovirus. Within a later analysis, the majority of CMV-associated TCR beta chains appeared HLA-restricted. The likely origin of a cluster of highly shared sequence variants was a sequencing artifact.

Turning to this clone: As yet, its antigen is unknown.

Primers: 60 Vbeta forward and 13 Jbeta reverse. Using immunoSEQ multiplex PCR, the repertoire was profiled, and TCRdb retains in-frame clones only, with some absent. The data contain some 120,000 clones, more than 65% of them singletons. Between the trimmed V and J ends, which lost 4 bases and 5 bases, there was a span of 10 bases. This CDR3 spans 13 amino acids. From germline, CDR1 is SGHDT and CDR2 YYEEEE. This receptor was obtained from a man between 18 and 35 years old in good health and CMV-seronegative. Sequenced sample: PBMCs. The rearrangement links TRBV5-6 to TRBJ2-1, with D perhaps TRBD2 (5 bases). The DNA for the CDR3 is TGTGCCAGCAGCCGGCCGGGAAACAATGAGCAGTTCTTC. Its translation is CASSRPGNNEQFF.